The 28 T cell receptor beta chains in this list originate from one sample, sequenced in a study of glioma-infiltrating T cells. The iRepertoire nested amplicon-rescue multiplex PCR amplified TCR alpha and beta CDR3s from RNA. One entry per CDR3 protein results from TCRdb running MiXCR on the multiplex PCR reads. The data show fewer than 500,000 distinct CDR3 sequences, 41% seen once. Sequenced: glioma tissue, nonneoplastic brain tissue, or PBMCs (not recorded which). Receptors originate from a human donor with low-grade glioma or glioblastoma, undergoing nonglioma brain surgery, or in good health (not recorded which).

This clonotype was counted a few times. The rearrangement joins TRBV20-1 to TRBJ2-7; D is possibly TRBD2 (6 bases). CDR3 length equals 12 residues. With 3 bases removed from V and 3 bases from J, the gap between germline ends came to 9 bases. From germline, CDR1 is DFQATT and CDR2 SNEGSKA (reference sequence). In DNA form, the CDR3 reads TGCAGTGCTAGCAGGGAGGTCTACGAGCAGTACTTC. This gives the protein CSASREVYEQYF.

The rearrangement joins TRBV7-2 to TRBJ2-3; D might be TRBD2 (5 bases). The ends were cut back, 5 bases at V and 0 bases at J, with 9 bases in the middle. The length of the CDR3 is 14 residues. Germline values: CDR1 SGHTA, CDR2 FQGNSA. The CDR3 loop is CASSPEGSTDTQYF. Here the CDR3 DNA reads TGTGCCAGCAGCCCCGAGGGTAGCACAGATACGCAGTATTTT. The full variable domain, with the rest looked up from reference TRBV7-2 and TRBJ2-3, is GAGVSQSPSNKVTEKGKDVELRCDPISGHTALYWYRQSLGQGLEFLIYFQGNSAPDKSGLPSDRFSAERTGGSVSTLTIQRTQQEDSAVYLCASSPEGSTDTQYFGPGTRLTVL.

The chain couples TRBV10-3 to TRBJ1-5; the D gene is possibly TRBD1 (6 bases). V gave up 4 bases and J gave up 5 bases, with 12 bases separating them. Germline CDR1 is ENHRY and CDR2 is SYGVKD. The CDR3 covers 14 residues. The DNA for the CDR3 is TGTGCCATCAGTGTTACAGGGTTAGATCAGCCCCAGCATTTT. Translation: CAISVTGLDQPQHF.

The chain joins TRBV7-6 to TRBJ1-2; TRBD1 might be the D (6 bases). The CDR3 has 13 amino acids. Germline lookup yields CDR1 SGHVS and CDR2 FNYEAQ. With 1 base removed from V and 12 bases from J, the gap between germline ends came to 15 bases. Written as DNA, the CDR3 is TGTGCCAGCAGCTTAGACCGGGGGGCTCGCCACACCTTC. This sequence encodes CASSLDRGARHTF.

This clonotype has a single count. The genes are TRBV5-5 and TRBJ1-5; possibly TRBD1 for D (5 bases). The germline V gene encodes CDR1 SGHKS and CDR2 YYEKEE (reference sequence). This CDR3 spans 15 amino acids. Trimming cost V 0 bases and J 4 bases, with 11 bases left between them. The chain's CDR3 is CASSLEDSRNQPQHF. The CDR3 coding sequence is TGTGCCAGCAGCTTGGAAGACAGTCGGAATCAGCCCCAGCATTTT.

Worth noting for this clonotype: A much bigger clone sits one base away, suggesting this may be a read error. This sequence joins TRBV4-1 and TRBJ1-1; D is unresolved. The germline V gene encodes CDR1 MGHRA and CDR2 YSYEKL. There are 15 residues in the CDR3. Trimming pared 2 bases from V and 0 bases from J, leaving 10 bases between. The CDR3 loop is CASSQTRCMNTEAFF. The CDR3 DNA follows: TGCGCCAGCAGCCAAACCAGGTGTATGAACACTGAAGCTTTCTTT.

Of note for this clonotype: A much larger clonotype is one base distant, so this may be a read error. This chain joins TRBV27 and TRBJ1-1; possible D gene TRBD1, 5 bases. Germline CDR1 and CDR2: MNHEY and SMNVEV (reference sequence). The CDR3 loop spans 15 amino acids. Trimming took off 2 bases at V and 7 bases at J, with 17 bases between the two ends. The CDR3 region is CASSLLWGGGNEAFF. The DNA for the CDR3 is TGTGCCAGCAGTTTACTGTGGGGGGGAGGCAATGAAGCTTTCTTT.

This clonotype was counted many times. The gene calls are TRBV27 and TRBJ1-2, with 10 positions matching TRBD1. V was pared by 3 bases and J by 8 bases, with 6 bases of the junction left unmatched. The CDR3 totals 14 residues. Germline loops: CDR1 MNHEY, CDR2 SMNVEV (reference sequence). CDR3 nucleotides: TGTGCCAGCAGTTTCGGACAGGGGGAGGGAGGCTACACCTTC. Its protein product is CASSFGQGEGGYTF.

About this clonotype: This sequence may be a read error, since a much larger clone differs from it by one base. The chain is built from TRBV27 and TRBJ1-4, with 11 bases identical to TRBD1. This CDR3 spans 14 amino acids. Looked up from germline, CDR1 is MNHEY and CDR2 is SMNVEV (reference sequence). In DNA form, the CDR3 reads TGTACCAGCAGAAAGGGACAGGGGGTGGGAAAACTGTTTTTT. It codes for CTSRKGQGVGKLFF.

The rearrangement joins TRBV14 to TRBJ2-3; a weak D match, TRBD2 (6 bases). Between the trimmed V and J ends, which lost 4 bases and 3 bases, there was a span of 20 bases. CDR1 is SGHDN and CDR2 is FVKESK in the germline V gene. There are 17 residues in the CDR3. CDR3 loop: CASSRWKPGVETDTQYF. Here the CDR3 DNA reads TGTGCCAGCAGCCGGTGGAAACCGGGAGTGGAAACAGATACGCAGTATTTT.

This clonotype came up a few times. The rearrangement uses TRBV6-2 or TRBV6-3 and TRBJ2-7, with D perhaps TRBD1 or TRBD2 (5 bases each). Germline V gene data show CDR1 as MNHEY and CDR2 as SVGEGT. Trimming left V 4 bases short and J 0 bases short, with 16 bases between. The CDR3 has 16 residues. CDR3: CASSLTGTASSYEQYF. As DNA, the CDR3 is TGTGCCAGCAGTTTGACCGGGACGGCGAGCTCCTACGAGCAGTACTTC.

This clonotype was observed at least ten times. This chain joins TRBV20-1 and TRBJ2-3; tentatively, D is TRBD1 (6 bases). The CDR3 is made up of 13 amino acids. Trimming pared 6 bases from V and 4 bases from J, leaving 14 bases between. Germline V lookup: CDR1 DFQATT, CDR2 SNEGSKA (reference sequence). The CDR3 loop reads CSARLGAADTQYF. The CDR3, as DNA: TGCAGTGCCCGGTTGGGGGCCGCAGATACGCAGTATTTT.

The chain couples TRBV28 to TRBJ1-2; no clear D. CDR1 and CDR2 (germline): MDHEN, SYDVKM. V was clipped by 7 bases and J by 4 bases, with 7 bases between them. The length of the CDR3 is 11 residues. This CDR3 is CASTRSYGYTF. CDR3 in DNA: TGTGCCAGCACCCGAAGCTATGGCTACACCTTC.

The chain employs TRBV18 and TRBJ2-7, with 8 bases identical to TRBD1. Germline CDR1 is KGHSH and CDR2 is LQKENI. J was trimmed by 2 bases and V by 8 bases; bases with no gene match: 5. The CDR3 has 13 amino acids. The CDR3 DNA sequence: TGTGCCAGCCTCCGACAGGGGACCTACGAGCAGTACTTC. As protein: CASLRQGTYEQYF.

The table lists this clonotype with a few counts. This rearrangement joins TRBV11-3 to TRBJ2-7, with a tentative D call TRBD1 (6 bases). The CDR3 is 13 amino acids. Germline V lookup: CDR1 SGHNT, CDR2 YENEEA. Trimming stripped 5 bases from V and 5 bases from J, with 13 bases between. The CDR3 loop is CASSVRPGDEQYF. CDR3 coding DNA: TGTGCCAGCAGCGTTCGACCAGGGGACGAGCAGTACTTC.

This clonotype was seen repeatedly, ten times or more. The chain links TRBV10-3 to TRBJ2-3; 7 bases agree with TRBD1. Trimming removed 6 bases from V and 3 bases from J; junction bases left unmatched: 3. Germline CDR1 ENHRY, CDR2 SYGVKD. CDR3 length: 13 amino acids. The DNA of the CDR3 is TGTGCCATCAGCGGACAGGAAACAGATACGCAGTATTTT. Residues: CAISGQETDTQYF.

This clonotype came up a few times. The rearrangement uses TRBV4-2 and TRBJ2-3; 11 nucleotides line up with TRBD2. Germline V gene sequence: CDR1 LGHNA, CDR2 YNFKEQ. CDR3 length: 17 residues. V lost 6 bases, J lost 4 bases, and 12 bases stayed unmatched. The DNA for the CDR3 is TGTGCCAGCAGTTTCCTTACTATAGCGGGAGGGGCAGATACGCAGTATTTT. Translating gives CASSFLTIAGGADTQYF.

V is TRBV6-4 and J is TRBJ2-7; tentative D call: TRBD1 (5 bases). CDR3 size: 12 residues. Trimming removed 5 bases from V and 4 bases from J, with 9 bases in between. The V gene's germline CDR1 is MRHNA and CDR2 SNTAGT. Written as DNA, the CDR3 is TGTGCCAGCAGTACGACAGCGTACGAGCAGTACTTC. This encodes CASSTTAYEQYF.

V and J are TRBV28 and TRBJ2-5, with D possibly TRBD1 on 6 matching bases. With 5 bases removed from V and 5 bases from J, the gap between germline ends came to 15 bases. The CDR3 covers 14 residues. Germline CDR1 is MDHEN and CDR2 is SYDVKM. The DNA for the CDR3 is TGTGCCAGCAGTCCCCCACAGGGCGGGGAGACCCAGTACTTC. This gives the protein CASSPPQGGETQYF.

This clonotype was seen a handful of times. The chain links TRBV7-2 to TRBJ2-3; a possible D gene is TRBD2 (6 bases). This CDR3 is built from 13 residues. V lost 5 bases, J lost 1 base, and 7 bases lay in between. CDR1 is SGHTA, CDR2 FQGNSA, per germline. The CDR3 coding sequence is TGTGCCAGCAGCGGCGGGGGCACAGATACGCAGTATTTT. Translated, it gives CASSGGGTDTQYF.

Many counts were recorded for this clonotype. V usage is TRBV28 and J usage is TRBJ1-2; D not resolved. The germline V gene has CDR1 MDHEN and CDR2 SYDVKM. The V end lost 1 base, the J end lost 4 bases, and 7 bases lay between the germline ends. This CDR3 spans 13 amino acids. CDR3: CASSLFLGYGYTF. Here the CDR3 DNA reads TGTGCCAGCAGTTTATTCTTAGGCTATGGCTACACCTTC.

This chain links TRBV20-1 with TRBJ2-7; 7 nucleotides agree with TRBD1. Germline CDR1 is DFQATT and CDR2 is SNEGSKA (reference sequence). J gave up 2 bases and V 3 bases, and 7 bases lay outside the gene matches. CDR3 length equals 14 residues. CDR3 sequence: CSASETGLTYEQYF. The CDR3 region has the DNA TGCAGTGCTAGCGAGACAGGGTTGACCTACGAGCAGTACTTC.

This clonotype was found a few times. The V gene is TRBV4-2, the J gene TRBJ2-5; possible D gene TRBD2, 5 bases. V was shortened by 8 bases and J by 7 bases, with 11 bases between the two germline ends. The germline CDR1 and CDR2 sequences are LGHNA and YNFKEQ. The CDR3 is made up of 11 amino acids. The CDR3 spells CASRRGWTQYF. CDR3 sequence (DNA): TGTGCCAGCCGGAGAGGGTGGACCCAGTACTTC.

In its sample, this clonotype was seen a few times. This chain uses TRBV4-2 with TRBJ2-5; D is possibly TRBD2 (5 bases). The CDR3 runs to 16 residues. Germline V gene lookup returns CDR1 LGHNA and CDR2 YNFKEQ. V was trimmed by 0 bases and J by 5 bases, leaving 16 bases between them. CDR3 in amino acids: CASSQEFGGRVETQYF. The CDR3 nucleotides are TGTGCCAGCAGCCAAGAATTTGGAGGTCGGGTTGAGACCCAGTACTTC.

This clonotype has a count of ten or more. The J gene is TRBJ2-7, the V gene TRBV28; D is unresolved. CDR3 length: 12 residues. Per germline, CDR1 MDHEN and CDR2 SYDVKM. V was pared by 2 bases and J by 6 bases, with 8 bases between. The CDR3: CASSLSPLEQYF. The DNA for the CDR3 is TGTGCCAGCAGTTTAAGTCCCCTCGAGCAGTACTTC.

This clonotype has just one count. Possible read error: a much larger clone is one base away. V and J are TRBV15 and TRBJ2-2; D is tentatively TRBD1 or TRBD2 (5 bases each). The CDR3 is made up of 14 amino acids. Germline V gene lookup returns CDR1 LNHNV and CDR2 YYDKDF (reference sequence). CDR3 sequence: CATRRDQNTGELVF. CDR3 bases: TGTGCCACCCGCCGGGACCAGAACACCGGGGAGCTGGTTTTT.

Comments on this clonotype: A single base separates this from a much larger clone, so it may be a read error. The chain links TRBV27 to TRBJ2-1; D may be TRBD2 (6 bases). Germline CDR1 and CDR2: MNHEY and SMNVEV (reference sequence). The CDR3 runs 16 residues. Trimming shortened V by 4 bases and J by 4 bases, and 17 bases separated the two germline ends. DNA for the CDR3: TGTGCCAGCAGTTCCTCGATTAGCGGTAATTACAATGAGCAGTTCTTC. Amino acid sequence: CASSSSISGNYNEQFF.

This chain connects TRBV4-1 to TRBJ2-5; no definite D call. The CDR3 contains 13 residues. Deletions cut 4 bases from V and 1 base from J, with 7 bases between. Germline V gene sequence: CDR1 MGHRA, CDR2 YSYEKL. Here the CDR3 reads CASSPPPQETQYF. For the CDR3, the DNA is TGCGCCAGCAGCCCACCCCCCCAAGAGACCCAGTACTTC.